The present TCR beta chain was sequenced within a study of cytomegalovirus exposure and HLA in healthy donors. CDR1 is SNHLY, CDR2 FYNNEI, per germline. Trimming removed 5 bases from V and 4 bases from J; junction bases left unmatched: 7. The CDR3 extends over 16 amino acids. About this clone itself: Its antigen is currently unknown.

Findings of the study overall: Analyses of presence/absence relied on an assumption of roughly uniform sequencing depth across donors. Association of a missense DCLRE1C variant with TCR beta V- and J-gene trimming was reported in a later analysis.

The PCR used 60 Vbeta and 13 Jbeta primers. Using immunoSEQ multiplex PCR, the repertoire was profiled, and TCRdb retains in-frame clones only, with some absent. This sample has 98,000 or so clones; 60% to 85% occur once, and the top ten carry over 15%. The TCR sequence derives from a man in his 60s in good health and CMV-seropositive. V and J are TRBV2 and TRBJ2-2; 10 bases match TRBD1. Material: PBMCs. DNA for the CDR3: TGTGCCAGCAGTCCCGGGACAGGGGATACCACCGGGGAGCTGTTTTTT. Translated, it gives CASSPGTGDTTGELFF.